The entry below gives a single TCR beta chain sequence along with its context. Its antigen is currently unknown. Use of 60 Vbeta and 13 Jbeta primers characterized the PCR. Original handling: Later, 80 million or so unique TCR beta chains were counted in an analysis, and roughly 11 million of them were shared. Generated by immunoSEQ multiplex PCR, the TCRdb table keeps only in-frame clones and is missing some. The V and J calls and clone size were taken over from that table, and D and trimming were inferred from the DNA. The sample has approximately 160,000 clones, about 79% seen once; the top ten hold 0.65% to 0.95%. This CDR3 contains 16 residues. Germline CDR1 reads SGHNT; CDR2 reads YYREEE (reference sequence). Losses at the gene ends were 5 bases for V and 6 bases for J; bases not matched to a gene: 14. These data belong to a study of cytomegalovirus exposure and HLA in healthy donors. Study results and caveats: Reports credit the classifier with highly specific, highly sensitive diagnosis of cytomegalovirus status.

The chain links TRBV5-4 to TRBJ2-3, with 8 bases aligning to TRBD2. The clonotype was recovered from a female donor in good health and CMV-seronegative. Sequenced input: PBMCs. The CDR3 bases are TGTGCCAGCAGGAGAGTAGGCGGGGGGTCTACTGATACGCAGTATTTT. Its translation is CASRRVGGGSTDTQYF. The whole variable domain, remainder taken from reference TRBV5-4 and TRBJ2-3, is ETGVTQSPTHLIKTRGQQVTLRCSSQSGHNTVSWYQQALGQGPQFIFQYYREEENGRGNFPPRFSGLQFPNYSSELNVNALELDDSALYLCASRRVGGGSTDTQYFGPGTRLTVL.